This is a list of T cell receptor beta chains from one sample in a study of blood T cell repertoires in COVID-19. TCRdb's table, derived via immunoSEQ multiplex PCR, lists solely in-frame clones and lacks some. This table has tens of thousands of clones, approximately 92% appearing once. Sample: peripheral blood. The receptors derive from a human donor in a cohort sampled during active COVID-19. Both conserved end residues are part of each CDR3. A D gene is named only where the DNA matches it firmly. Clone size appears in some rows only: once, few, many, or a class for an expanded clone.

v_call: TRBV25-1; clone_size: -; d_call: TRBD1; j_call: TRBJ2-3; cdr3_nt: TGTGCCAGCAGTGGCGTCCTAAGACAGGGGGCTCGGGCAGATACGCAGTATTTT; cdr3_aa: CASSGVLRQGARADTQYF
v_call: TRBV11-1; clone_size: -; d_call: -; j_call: TRBJ2-5; cdr3_nt: TGTGCCAGCAGCGCATTTGGGACACGGATGCAAGAGACCCAGTACTTC; cdr3_aa: CASSAFGTRMQETQYF
v_call: TRBV4-3; clone_size: -; d_call: -; j_call: TRBJ1-2; cdr3_nt: TGCGCCAGCTCACAGACAGGACTCTATGGCTACACCTTC; cdr3_aa: CASSQTGLYGYTF
v_call: TRBV10-2; clone_size: once; d_call: -; j_call: TRBJ1-5; cdr3_nt: TGCGCCAGCGCGGGAGGGCATAGCAATCAGCCCCAGCATTTT; cdr3_aa: CASAGGHSNQPQHF
v_call: TRBV30; clone_size: -; d_call: -; j_call: TRBJ1-1; cdr3_nt: TGTGCCTGGAGTGTAGGGGGTCCGAAGGCTTTCTTT; cdr3_aa: CAWSVGGPKAFF
v_call: TRBV6-1; clone_size: -; d_call: TRBD2; j_call: TRBJ2-7; cdr3_nt: TGTGCCAGCAGTGAACGGCGACTAGCTAAGAACTACGAGCAGTACTTC; cdr3_aa: CASSERRLAKNYEQYF
v_call: TRBV5-1; clone_size: -; d_call: TRBD2; j_call: TRBJ2-5; cdr3_nt: TGCGCCAGCAGCTTGGAGGCTAGCGGGTTAGGGGAGACCCAGTACTTC; cdr3_aa: CASSLEASGLGETQYF
v_call: TRBV3-1/TRBV3-2; clone_size: -; d_call: -; j_call: TRBJ2-5; cdr3_nt: TGTGCCAGCAGCCCGTCAGAGGGGGGGAAAGAGACCCAGTACTTC; cdr3_aa: CASSPSEGGKETQYF
v_call: TRBV7-2; clone_size: once; d_call: TRBD1; j_call: TRBJ1-1; cdr3_nt: TGTGCCAGCAGCCCGGGACAGCTGAACACTGAAGCTTTCTTT; cdr3_aa: CASSPGQLNTEAFF
v_call: TRBV19; clone_size: once; d_call: -; j_call: TRBJ1-1; cdr3_nt: TGTGCCAGTAGTATTTCGGCCCGGAGAACTGAAGCTTTCTTT; cdr3_aa: CASSISARRTEAFF
v_call: TRBV12-3/TRBV12-4; clone_size: -; d_call: -; j_call: TRBJ1-2; cdr3_nt: TGTGCCAGCTGTAAGGGGATCACTGGCTACACCTTC; cdr3_aa: CASCKGITGYTF
v_call: TRBV5-1; clone_size: -; d_call: TRBD1; j_call: TRBJ1-1; cdr3_nt: TGCGCCAGCAGCCCGGACAGGGCTGTGAACACTGAAGCTTTCTTT; cdr3_aa: CASSPDRAVNTEAFF
v_call: TRBV28; clone_size: -; d_call: TRBD1; j_call: TRBJ1-2; cdr3_nt: TGTGCCAGCAGTCTCGGACAGGTCTTCAGTGGCTACACCTTC; cdr3_aa: CASSLGQVFSGYTF
v_call: TRBV6-5; clone_size: -; d_call: TRBD1; j_call: TRBJ2-5; cdr3_nt: TGTGCCAGCAGTTACTCGACAGGGGGCGCAGAGACCCAGTACTTC; cdr3_aa: CASSYSTGGAETQYF
v_call: TRBV6-5; clone_size: -; d_call: TRBD1; j_call: TRBJ2-2; cdr3_nt: TGTGCCAGCGGGGGACAGGGGGAATACACCGGGGAGCTGTTTTTT; cdr3_aa: CASGGQGEYTGELFF
v_call: TRBV25-1; clone_size: -; d_call: TRBD1; j_call: TRBJ1-6; cdr3_nt: TGTGCCAGCAGTGAATCTGGAACAGGGGTTAAAGGTTCACCCCTCCACTTT; cdr3_aa: CASSESGTGVKGSPLHF
v_call: TRBV12-3/TRBV12-4; clone_size: -; d_call: -; j_call: TRBJ2-7; cdr3_nt: TGTGCCAGCAGTCCTACAGGGTACGAGCAGTACTTC; cdr3_aa: CASSPTGYEQYF
v_call: TRBV9; clone_size: -; d_call: TRBD2; j_call: TRBJ2-1; cdr3_nt: TGTGCCAGCAGCGTAGAGCTAGCGGGGGGAAGAGATGAGCAGTTCTTC; cdr3_aa: CASSVELAGGRDEQFF
v_call: TRBV6-7; clone_size: -; d_call: TRBD1; j_call: TRBJ1-2; cdr3_nt: TGTGCCAGCAGTTACTCTACCTCGGGACAGGGGGACTATGGCTACACCTTC; cdr3_aa: CASSYSTSGQGDYGYTF
v_call: TRBV6-5; clone_size: -; d_call: -; j_call: TRBJ1-2; cdr3_nt: TGTGCCAGCAGTTCCTGGACAGCACTTAACTATGGCTACACCTTC; cdr3_aa: CASSSWTALNYGYTF
v_call: TRBV5-6; clone_size: -; d_call: TRBD2; j_call: TRBJ2-5; cdr3_nt: TGTGCCAGCACCCCCCAGGGGGGTCAGCGGGGGGCCCAGTACTTC; cdr3_aa: CASTPQGGQRGAQYF
v_call: TRBV19; clone_size: -; d_call: TRBD1; j_call: TRBJ2-4; cdr3_nt: TGTGCCAGTAGAAACAGGGGAGAAAACATTCAGTACTTC; cdr3_aa: CASRNRGENIQYF
v_call: TRBV2; clone_size: -; d_call: -; j_call: TRBJ2-3; cdr3_nt: TGTGCCAGCAGGGGGCCTGGCACAGATACGCAGTATTTT; cdr3_aa: CASRGPGTDTQYF
v_call: TRBV5-8; clone_size: -; d_call: -; j_call: TRBJ1-5; cdr3_nt: TGTGCCAGCAGCTTGGAGGGGGGGCTTGATCAGCCCCAGCATTTT; cdr3_aa: CASSLEGGLDQPQHF
v_call: TRBV7-9; clone_size: once; d_call: -; j_call: TRBJ1-4; cdr3_nt: TGTGCCAGCAGCCCCCGGACAGAGCATAATGAAAAACTGTTTTTT; cdr3_aa: CASSPRTEHNEKLFF
v_call: TRBV2; clone_size: -; d_call: TRBD1; j_call: TRBJ1-6; cdr3_nt: TGTGCCAGCAGTGACGGGACAGGGGCAAATAATTCACCCCTCCACTTT; cdr3_aa: CASSDGTGANNSPLHF
v_call: TRBV6-4; clone_size: -; d_call: TRBD2; j_call: TRBJ2-1; cdr3_nt: TGTGCCAGCAGTGGACTAGCGGGGATCGGGAATGAGCAGTTCTTC; cdr3_aa: CASSGLAGIGNEQFF
v_call: TRBV5-1; clone_size: -; d_call: TRBD2; j_call: TRBJ2-7; cdr3_nt: TGCGCCAGCAGCTTTCGGGGGGAGGAGTTCTACGAGCAGTACTTC; cdr3_aa: CASSFRGEEFYEQYF
v_call: TRBV30; clone_size: -; d_call: -; j_call: TRBJ2-7; cdr3_nt: TGTGCCTGGACCGAGTTCGGGGTAGGTAGCTCCTACGAGCAGTACTTC; cdr3_aa: CAWTEFGVGSSYEQYF
v_call: TRBV13; clone_size: -; d_call: TRBD2; j_call: TRBJ2-5; cdr3_nt: TGTGCCAGCAGCTTCCGACTAGCGGGGGGAAAAGAGACCCAGTACTTC; cdr3_aa: CASSFRLAGGKETQYF
v_call: TRBV23-1; clone_size: -; d_call: -; j_call: TRBJ2-1; cdr3_nt: TGCGCCAGCAGTCAAGGGGGGACCCCAGCCTACAATGAGCAGTTCTTC; cdr3_aa: CASSQGGTPAYNEQFF
v_call: TRBV9; clone_size: -; d_call: TRBD1; j_call: TRBJ1-4; cdr3_nt: TGTGCCAGCAGCAAGACAGGGGTAACTGAAAAACTGTTTTTT; cdr3_aa: CASSKTGVTEKLFF
v_call: TRBV7-2; clone_size: -; d_call: TRBD2; j_call: TRBJ2-3; cdr3_nt: TGTGCCAGCAGCTCTACTAGCGGATACACAGATACGCAGTATTTT; cdr3_aa: CASSSTSGYTDTQYF
v_call: TRBV4-3; clone_size: -; d_call: TRBD2; j_call: TRBJ2-1; cdr3_nt: TGCGCCAGCAGCCCGACTAGCGGGGGCTACAATGAGCAGTTCTTC; cdr3_aa: CASSPTSGGYNEQFF
v_call: TRBV4-1; clone_size: few; d_call: TRBD1; j_call: TRBJ1-6; cdr3_nt: TGCGCCAGCAGCCCCTACCCACAGGGGGAAAGCGTCAATTCACCCCTCCACTTT; cdr3_aa: CASSPYPQGESVNSPLHF
v_call: TRBV10-3; clone_size: -; d_call: -; j_call: TRBJ1-2; cdr3_nt: TGTGCCATCAGTGGACAGATAGCTAACTATGGCTACACCTTC; cdr3_aa: CAISGQIANYGYTF
v_call: TRBV18; clone_size: -; d_call: -; j_call: TRBJ1-3; cdr3_nt: TGTGCCAGCTCACCCCTACAACAGGGCTCCGGAAACACCATATATTTT; cdr3_aa: CASSPLQQGSGNTIYF
v_call: TRBV2; clone_size: -; d_call: -; j_call: TRBJ1-1; cdr3_nt: TGTGCCAGCAGAGAGGGGGGGGACACTGAAGCTTTCTTT; cdr3_aa: CASREGGDTEAFF
v_call: TRBV28; clone_size: -; d_call: -; j_call: TRBJ1-4; cdr3_nt: TGTGCCAGCAACCCCGCGGTGCGGGGTGAAAAACTGTTTTTT; cdr3_aa: CASNPAVRGEKLFF
v_call: TRBV29-1; clone_size: -; d_call: TRBD1; j_call: TRBJ1-2; cdr3_nt: TGCAGCGTTGACGGGACAGGCGGCTATGGCTACACCTTC; cdr3_aa: CSVDGTGGYGYTF
v_call: TRBV27; clone_size: -; d_call: -; j_call: TRBJ1-5; cdr3_nt: TGTGCCAGCAGACCCATAGTGGGGGGGGGCAATCAGCCCCAGCATTTT; cdr3_aa: CASRPIVGGGNQPQHF
v_call: TRBV5-4; clone_size: -; d_call: -; j_call: TRBJ1-2; cdr3_nt: TGTGCCAGCAAGCTTGGAGTAACCCCGTTAGCTAACTATGGCTACACCTTC; cdr3_aa: CASKLGVTPLANYGYTF
v_call: TRBV5-4; clone_size: -; d_call: TRBD1; j_call: TRBJ1-4; cdr3_nt: TGTGCCAGCAGTCGCGGGGGACAGGGAGGAGAAAAACTGTTTTTT; cdr3_aa: CASSRGGQGGEKLFF
v_call: TRBV11-2; clone_size: few; d_call: -; j_call: TRBJ1-1; cdr3_nt: TGTGCCAGCAGCTTACGGGCCGGACTAATGGAAGCTTTCTTT; cdr3_aa: CASSLRAGLMEAFF